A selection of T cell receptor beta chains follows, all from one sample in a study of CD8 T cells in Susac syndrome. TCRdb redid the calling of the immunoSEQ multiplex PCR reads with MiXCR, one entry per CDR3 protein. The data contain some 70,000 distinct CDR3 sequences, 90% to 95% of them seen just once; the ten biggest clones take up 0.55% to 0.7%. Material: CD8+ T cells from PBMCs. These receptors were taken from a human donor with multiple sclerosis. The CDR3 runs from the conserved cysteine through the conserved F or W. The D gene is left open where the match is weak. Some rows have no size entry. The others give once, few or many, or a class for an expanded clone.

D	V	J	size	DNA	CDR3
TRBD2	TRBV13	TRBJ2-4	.	TGTGCCAGCAGCTTAAACGGGAGGGCCCTCGGGAACATTCAGTACTTC	CASSLNGRALGNIQYF
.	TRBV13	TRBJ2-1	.	TGTGCCAGCAGCTTAGGACTAGACGGGTCCTACAATGAGCAGTTCTTC	CASSLGLDGSYNEQFF
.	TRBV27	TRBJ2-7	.	TGTGCCAGCAGCTGGGACGGCTACGAGCAGTACTTC	CASSWDGYEQYF
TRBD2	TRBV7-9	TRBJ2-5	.	TGTGCCAGCACAGGCGGGGGGAATACGGAGACCCAGTACTTC	CASTGGGNTETQYF
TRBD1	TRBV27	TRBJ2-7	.	TGTGCCAGCAGCGTACTGGACAGGATCTCCTACGAGCAGTACTTC	CASSVLDRISYEQYF
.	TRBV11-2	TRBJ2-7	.	TGTGCCAGCAGCTTGTACAGGGTGTACGACGAGCAGTACTTC	CASSLYRVYDEQYF
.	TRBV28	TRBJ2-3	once	TGTGCCAGCAGTCCGGGGGGCCTTACGCAGTATTTT	CASSPGGLTQYF
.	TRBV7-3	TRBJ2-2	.	TGTGCCAGCAGCTTTTCCCAGGGGTACCCCGGGGAGCTGTTTTTT	CASSFSQGYPGELFF
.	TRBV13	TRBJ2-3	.	TGTGCCAGCAGCTTAGGGGCAAGTCCAGATACGCAGTATTTT	CASSLGASPDTQYF
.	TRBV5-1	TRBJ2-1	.	TGCGCCAGCAGCTTTACTACCTACAATGAGCAGTTCTTC	CASSFTTYNEQFF
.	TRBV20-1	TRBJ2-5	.	TGCAGTGCTAGAGGGTCGGGCTGGCGGGGGCTGGAGACCCAGTACTTC	CSARGSGWRGLETQYF
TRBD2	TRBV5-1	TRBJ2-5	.	TGCGCCAGCAGCCTCGGGGGGGTAAACCAAGAGACCCAGTACTTC	CASSLGGVNQETQYF
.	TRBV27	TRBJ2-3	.	TGTGCCAGCAGTCCGGGGACTCCCAGTGATACGCAGTATTTT	CASSPGTPSDTQYF
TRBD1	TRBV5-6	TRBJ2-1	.	TGTGCCAGCAGCGTCCCCGGGACAGGGGTCAATGAGCAGTTCTTC	CASSVPGTGVNEQFF
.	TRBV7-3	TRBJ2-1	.	TGTGCCAGCAGCTTACCCGGACGCTACAATGAGCAGTTCTTC	CASSLPGRYNEQFF
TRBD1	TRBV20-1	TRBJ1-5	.	TGCAGTGCTAGGGACAGGGTGAATAGCAATCAGCCCCAGCTTTTT	CSARDRVNSNQPQLF
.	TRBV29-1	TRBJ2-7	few	TGCAGCGTTGTTTTGAATGGGGATCCCTACGAGCAGTACTTC	CSVVLNGDPYEQYF
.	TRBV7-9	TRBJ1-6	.	TGTGCCAGCAGCCCCGTGGTGGGGGGAAACAATTCACCCCTCCACTTT	CASSPVVGGNNSPLHF
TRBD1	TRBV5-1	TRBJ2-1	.	TGCGCCAGCAGCTTAACAGGGGTTTCCTACAATGAGCAGTTCTTC	CASSLTGVSYNEQFF
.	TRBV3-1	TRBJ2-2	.	TGTGCCAGCAGCCAACCCTCCAGGGACGCGAACACCGGGGAGCTGTTTTTT	CASSQPSRDANTGELFF
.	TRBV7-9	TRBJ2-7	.	TGTGCCAGCAGCTCTGGGAGCTCCTACGAGCAGTACTTC	CASSSGSSYEQYF
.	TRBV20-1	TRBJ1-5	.	TGCAGTGCTAGGGGGGAAAATCAGCCCCAGCATTTT	CSARGENQPQHF
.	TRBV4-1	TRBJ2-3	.	TGCGCCAGCAGCCAAGAATATGCCACAGATACGCAGTATTTT	CASSQEYATDTQYF
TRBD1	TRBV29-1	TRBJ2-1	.	TGCAGCGTTGAAGGGGGACAGGGGGTAAACAATGAGCAGTTCTTC	CSVEGGQGVNNEQFF
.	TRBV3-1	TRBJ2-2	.	TGTGCCAGCAGCCAAGACGTGGACACCGGGGAGCTGTTTTTT	CASSQDVDTGELFF
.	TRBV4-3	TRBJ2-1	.	TGCGCCAGCAGCCAAGACCTACTAGGAAGCTCCTACAATGAGCAGTTCTTC	CASSQDLLGSSYNEQFF
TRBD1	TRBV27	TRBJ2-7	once	TGTGCCAGCAGTGCCGACAGGGGTGCCTACGAGCAGTACTTC	CASSADRGAYEQYF
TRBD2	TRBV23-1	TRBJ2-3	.	TGCGCCAGCAGTCACTCCCCTCCGAGGACTAGAGACTCGGCAAATACGCAGTATTTT	CASSHSPPRTRDSANTQYF
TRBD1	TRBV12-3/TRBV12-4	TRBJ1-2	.	TGTGCCAGCAGTCCCCCGGGACAGGGGCTCCTAAGCTACACCTTC	CASSPPGQGLLSYTF
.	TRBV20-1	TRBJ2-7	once	TGCAGTGCTAGCCGAGGGACCCAATTCTACGAGCAGTACTTC	CSASRGTQFYEQYF
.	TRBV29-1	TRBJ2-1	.	TGCAGCGTGAGGTTCGCTAGTGAGCAGTTCTTC	CSVRFASEQFF
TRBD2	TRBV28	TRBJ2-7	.	TGTGCCAGCAGCTATATAGCGGGAGACCACGAGCAGTACTTC	CASSYIAGDHEQYF
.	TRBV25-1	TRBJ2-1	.	TGTGCCAGCAGTGAATATCTCCGAGGGGGGTCCTACAATGAGCAGTTCTTC	CASSEYLRGGSYNEQFF
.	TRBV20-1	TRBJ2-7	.	TGCAGTGCTAGAGGGGCAGGCGAGACCTCCTCCTACGAGCAGTACTTC	CSARGAGETSSYEQYF
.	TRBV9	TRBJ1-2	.	TGTGCCAGCAGCGTCGGGCAGACCACTTACACCTTC	CASSVGQTTYTF
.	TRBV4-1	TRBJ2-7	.	TGCGCCAGCAGCCAAGTCTCCGGAACCTACGAGCAGTACTTC	CASSQVSGTYEQYF
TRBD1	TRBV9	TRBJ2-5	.	TGTGCCAGCAGCCTTACAGGGGGCCTGGGACGGGAGACCCAGTACTTC	CASSLTGGLGRETQYF
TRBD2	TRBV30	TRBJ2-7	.	TGTGCCTGGGCCCAAGCCGGGACTAGGGCCATCTACGAGCAGTACTTC	CAWAQAGTRAIYEQYF
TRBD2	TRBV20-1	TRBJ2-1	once	TGCAGTGCTGTCGGACCCGGGACTAGCTACAATGAGCAGTTCTTC	CSAVGPGTSYNEQFF
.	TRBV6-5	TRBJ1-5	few	TGTGCCAGCAGTTACAGTGTGGCAGACAATCAGCCCCAGCATTTT	CASSYSVADNQPQHF
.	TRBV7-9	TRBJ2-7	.	TGTGCCAGCAGCTTACAGGGAACCTACGAGCAGTACTTC	CASSLQGTYEQYF
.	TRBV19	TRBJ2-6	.	TGTGCCAGTAGTGAGCGTTACTCTGGGGCCAACGTCCTGACTTTC	CASSERYSGANVLTF
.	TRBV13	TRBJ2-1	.	TGTGCCAGCAGCTTAGGGGCTAGCTTCTACGAGCAGTTCTTC	CASSLGASFYEQFF
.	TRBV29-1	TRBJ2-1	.	TGCAGCCTTAGGGGAGCCAATGAGCAGTTCTTC	CSLRGANEQFF
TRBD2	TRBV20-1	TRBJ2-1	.	TGCAGTGCTAATCGACTAGCGGCAAGGGATGAGCAGTTCTTC	CSANRLAARDEQFF
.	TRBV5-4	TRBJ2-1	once	TGTGCCAGCAGCTTGGGGGACGGTCAAGGTGATGAGCAGTTCTTC	CASSLGDGQGDEQFF
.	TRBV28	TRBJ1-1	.	TGTGCCAGCAGGCCTTACATGAACACTGAAGCTTTCTTT	CASRPYMNTEAFF
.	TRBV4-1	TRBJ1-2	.	TGCGCCAGCAGCCAAAACAGGGAAGGCTATGGCTACACCTTC	CASSQNREGYGYTF
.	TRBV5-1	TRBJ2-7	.	TGCGCCAGCAGCGTCAGTCAGGGGTACGAGCAGTACTTC	CASSVSQGYEQYF